Each of the 14 T cell receptor beta chains below was sequenced from the same sample in a study of T cell responses to AZD1222 COVID-19 vaccine. The protocol was immunoSEQ multiplex PCR, while the TCRdb copy is restricted to in-frame clones and leaves out a portion. The table records more than 110,000 clones, about 94% of them present only once. This material consisted of peripheral blood, taken on day 0 of AZD1222 vaccination. These receptors were obtained from an adult in good health.

The chain links TRBV28 to TRBJ1-6, with TRBD1 identical over 7 bases. This CDR3 comprises 16 residues. Looked up from germline, CDR1 is MDHEN and CDR2 is SYDVKM. V was pared by 2 bases and J by 2 bases, with 3 bases of the junction left unmatched. The CDR3 DNA is TGTGCCAGCAGTTTAGTGGGACAGCCCTATAATTCACCCCTCCACTTT. Amino acids: CASSLVGQPYNSPLHF.

The V gene is TRBV12-3 or TRBV12-4, the J gene TRBJ2-1, with TRBD2 matching over 7 bases. J gave up 7 bases and V 6 bases, and 6 bases lay outside the gene matches. The CDR3 is made up of 13 amino acids. Here the CDR3 reads CASRKDGRNEQFF. The CDR3 DNA is TGTGCCAGCAGGAAGGACGGGAGGAATGAGCAGTTCTTC.

The chain is built from TRBV12-3 or TRBV12-4 and TRBJ2-5, with no clear D. V was trimmed by 5 bases and J by 5 bases, leaving 9 bases between them. This CDR3 has 12 residues. Here the CDR3 DNA reads TGTGCCAGCAGTCTAGGGTGGGAGACCCAGTACTTC. It yields the protein CASSLGWETQYF.

The rearrangement joins TRBV6-5 to TRBJ1-5; no reliable D call. CDR3 length: 15 residues. Looked up from germline, CDR1 is MNHEY and CDR2 is SVGAGI. With 0 bases removed from V and 1 base from J, the gap between germline ends came to 7 bases. CDR3: CASSYSSGSNQPQHF. CDR3 DNA sequence: TGTGCCAGCAGTTACTCGAGCGGGAGCAATCAGCCCCAGCATTTT.

This chain uses TRBV6-5 with TRBJ1-1; unclear D gene. The V gene lost 10 bases and the J gene lost 3 bases, with 15 bases spanning the gap. Looked up from germline, CDR1 is MNHEY and CDR2 is SVGAGI. This CDR3 spans 13 amino acids. Here the CDR3 DNA reads TGTGCCACAGCCGGAAGATCATACACTGAAGCTTTCTTT. It translates to CATAGRSYTEAFF.

In DNA form, the CDR3 reads TGCAGCGTGACGGTGGGAGATGGCTACACCTTC. Its translation: CSVTVGDGYTF. This chain links TRBV29-1 with TRBJ1-2, with no clear D. CDR3 size: 11 residues. Germline V gene data show CDR1 as SQVTM and CDR2 as ANQGSEA. Trimming left V 6 bases short and J 6 bases short, with 11 bases between. Based on the CDR3 plus reference TRBV29-1 and TRBJ1-2, the full variable domain is SAVISQKPSRDICQRGTSLTIQCQVDSQVTMMFWYRQQPGQSLTLIATANQGSEATYESGFVIDKFPISRPNLTFSTLTVSNMSPEDSSIYLCSVTVGDGYTFGSGTRLTVV.

The rearrangement joins TRBV27 to TRBJ1-2; 7 bases agree with TRBD1. The junction had 10 bases not matched to a gene; V was cut back by 6 bases and J by 6 bases. The CDR3 is 14 residues long. CDR1 and CDR2 from the germline V gene are MNHEY and SMNVEV (reference sequence). The CDR3 DNA is TGTGCCAGCAGACAACAGGGGTTCCCCCATGGCTACACCTTC. This sequence encodes CASRQQGFPHGYTF.

The chain links TRBV4-3 to TRBJ1-1, with 10 bases that match TRBD1. Germline-derived CDR1 and CDR2 are LGHNA and YSLEER. V dropped 4 bases and J dropped 5; count of bases not matched to a gene: 10. This CDR3 has 16 amino acids. CDR3 residues: CASSRNQGGQGTEAFF. CDR3 nucleotides: TGCGCCAGCAGCCGCAATCAAGGGGGACAGGGGACTGAAGCTTTCTTT.

This clone was picked up one time. This rearrangement joins TRBV5-1 to TRBJ2-1, with D possibly matching TRBD2 (5 bases). The CDR3 extends over 14 amino acids. V gave up 6 bases and J gave up 6 bases, with 16 bases separating them. The germline V gene encodes CDR1 SGHRS and CDR2 YFSETQ. CDR3 sequence reads: CASTLLATGNEQFF. CDR3 nucleotides: TGCGCCAGCACTTTGCTAGCAACGGGCAATGAGCAGTTCTTC.

The chain combines TRBV7-2 with TRBJ2-7; unclear D gene. The CDR3 consists of 14 residues. With 2 bases removed from V and 3 bases from J, the gap between germline ends came to 11 bases. Germline V gene data show CDR1 as SGHTA and CDR2 as FQGNSA. This chain's CDR3 is CASSLNPTDYEQYF. The DNA of the CDR3 is TGTGCCAGCAGCTTAAACCCGACTGACTACGAGCAGTACTTC.

This clone was observed once. V gene TRBV19 combines with J gene TRBJ2-3; TRBD1 might be the D (6 bases). V shed 3 bases and J shed 4 bases, with 8 bases lying between them. Germline CDR1 LNHDA, CDR2 SQIVND (reference sequence). This CDR3 comprises 13 residues. The CDR3 sequence: CASSIGQPDTQYF. The CDR3 nucleotides are TGTGCCAGTAGTATCGGACAGCCAGATACGCAGTATTTT.

This clone was found a few times. This chain joins TRBV5-4 and TRBJ2-3; D is possibly TRBD1 or TRBD2 (5 bases each). The V gene lost 6 bases and the J gene lost 5 bases, with 19 bases spanning the gap. Germline lookup yields CDR1 SGHNT and CDR2 YYREEE (reference sequence). The CDR3 covers 15 residues. The CDR3 coding sequence is TGTGCCAGCAAGGGGACCCCATCTAGGGTAGATACGCAGTATTTT. It translates to CASKGTPSRVDTQYF.

This clone was recorded once. This chain joins TRBV5-1 and TRBJ2-2; D uncertain. CDR1 is SGHRS, CDR2 YFSETQ, per germline. The CDR3 loop spans 15 amino acids. Trimming removed 1 base from V and 0 bases from J, with 7 bases in between. CDR3 nucleotides: TGCGCCAGCAGCTTGTCGCCGTCGAACACCGGGGAGCTGTTTTTT. This translates into CASSLSPSNTGELFF.

The J gene is TRBJ1-5, the V gene TRBV5-1; D gene unclear. V lost 2 bases and J lost 4, with 10 bases in between. CDR3 length: 14 amino acids. CDR1 is SGHRS and CDR2 is YFSETQ in the germline V gene. CDR3 sequence (DNA): TGCGCCAGCAGCTTCGGTCCTGAGAATCAGCCCCAGCATTTT. This sequence encodes CASSFGPENQPQHF. The complete variable domain, with remaining parts taken from reference TRBV5-1 and TRBJ1-5, reads KAGVTQTPRYLIKTRGQQVTLSCSPISGHRSVSWYQQTPGQGLQFLFEYFSETQRNKGNFPGRFSGRQFSNSRSEMNVSTLELGDSALYLCASSFGPENQPQHFGDGTRLSIL.